Listed below are T cell receptor beta chains from one sample, sequenced in a study of cytomegalovirus exposure and HLA in healthy donors. Measured with immunoSEQ multiplex PCR; TCRdb has only the in-frame clones, and not every one. The sample has over 250,000 clones; 80% to 90% are singletons. Sequenced material: PBMCs. These receptors came from a man aged 35 to 55 in good health and CMV-seropositive. Each CDR3 is given with its conserved first and last residue. The D gene is left open where the match is weak. Not all rows give a size; the values are once, few, many and, for expanded clones, a class.

j_call | d_call | clone_size | v_call | cdr3_nt | cdr3_aa
TRBJ2-5 | TRBD2 | - | TRBV4-1 | TGCGCCAGCAGCCAAGTTCACGGGGGGGCCCAAGAGACCCAGTACTTC | CASSQVHGGAQETQYF
TRBJ1-1 | - | few | TRBV28 | TGTGCCAGCAGTTTTCCCCGGGTACGGGACACTGAAGCTTTCTTT | CASSFPRVRDTEAFF
TRBJ2-5 | - | - | TRBV7-9 | TGTGCCAGCAGCAGGGGTAGCGGAGGGACCCAAGAGACCCAGTACTTC | CASSRGSGGTQETQYF
TRBJ2-6 | TRBD2 | - | TRBV28 | TGTGCCAGCAGTCCCTGGACTAGCCGGAGCTCTGGGGCCAACGTCCTGACTTTC | CASSPWTSRSSGANVLTF
TRBJ2-5 | TRBD2 | - | TRBV19 | TGTGCCAGTAAGGGGAGGGAGGGCCAGGAGACCCAGTACTTC | CASKGREGQETQYF
TRBJ1-3 | TRBD1 | once | TRBV27 | TGTGCCAGCAGTTTATGGGCAGGGGGCAACACCATATATTTT | CASSLWAGGNTIYF
TRBJ2-3 | - | - | TRBV15 | TGTGCCACCGGCTCTGGAGGAGGGGCAGATACGCAGTATTTT | CATGSGGGADTQYF
TRBJ1-3 | - | once | TRBV28 | TGTGCCAGCAGTTTAGGGGGCTCTGGAAACACCACATATTTT | CASSLGGSGNTTYF
TRBJ1-5 | - | once | TRBV5-8 | TGTGCCAGCAGCTTGGCCGGGGGTCAGCCCCAGCATTTT | CASSLAGGQPQHF
TRBJ1-2 | - | - | TRBV7-9 | TGTGCCAGCAGCTTAGCTAATCGGGCAGGGGTCCGGGGCTACACCTTC | CASSLANRAGVRGYTF
TRBJ1-1 | - | - | TRBV6-6 | TGTGCCAGCAGCAACGGACAGATTAAGAACACTGAAGCTTTCTTT | CASSNGQIKNTEAFF
TRBJ1-1 | - | - | TRBV27 | TGTGCCAGCAGTTTATTGGGGCTGGACACTGAAGCTTTCTTT | CASSLLGLDTEAFF
TRBJ2-1 | TRBD2 | - | TRBV7-3 | TGTGCCGCAACCTGGGGTAGCGGGAGGAATAATGAGCAGTTCTTC | CAATWGSGRNNEQFF
TRBJ1-2 | - | - | TRBV28 | TGTGCCAGCAGTTTCACTGTTAACTATGGCTACACCTTC | CASSFTVNYGYTF
TRBJ1-1 | TRBD1 | - | TRBV11-3 | TGTGCCAGCAGCTTTTCCAGGGGGAGTGAAGCTTTCTTT | CASSFSRGSEAFF
TRBJ2-5 | - | - | TRBV27 | TGTGCCAGCAGTTTAACTAGGATCCAAGAGACCCAGTACTTC | CASSLTRIQETQYF
TRBJ1-1 | - | few | TRBV5-1 | TGCGCCAGCAGCTTAGGGGGGGGCACTGAAGCTTTCTTT | CASSLGGGTEAFF
TRBJ2-3 | TRBD2 | - | TRBV5-1 | TGCGCCAGCAGCTCAGCGGGAGGGACAGATACGCAGTATTTT | CASSSAGGTDTQYF
TRBJ2-5 | TRBD2 | - | TRBV6-4 | TGTGCCAGCAGTGACCCGGGACTAGCGGGACTCGAGGCAGAGACCCAGTACTTC | CASSDPGLAGLEAETQYF
TRBJ2-5 | TRBD2 | - | TRBV9 | TGTGCCAGCAGCGTTCCTCCTTCTCCGGGACTAGCGGAAGAGACCCAGTACTTC | CASSVPPSPGLAEETQYF
TRBJ1-5 | - | many | TRBV29-1 | TGCAGCGTTATGAGAGACAATAATCAGCCCCAGCATTTT | CSVMRDNNQPQHF
TRBJ2-1 | - | - | TRBV9 | TGTGCCAGCAGCGTAGCTGTGCTAGCCACCTACAATGAGCAGTTCTTC | CASSVAVLATYNEQFF
TRBJ2-5 | TRBD2 | - | TRBV19 | TGTGCCAGTACGGCCCGCTGGACTAGCGGGACGGAGACCCAGTACTTC | CASTARWTSGTETQYF
TRBJ2-7 | TRBD2 | - | TRBV7-2 | TGTGCCAGCAGCTTAGGAGGACTAGCGGGAGGGGTCCTCTACGAGCAGTACTTC | CASSLGGLAGGVLYEQYF
TRBJ2-1 | TRBD2 | - | TRBV18 | TGTGCCAGCTCCGCCCAGACACTAGCGGGATCGTACTACTACAATGAGCAGTTCTTC | CASSAQTLAGSYYYNEQFF
TRBJ2-1 | TRBD2 | - | TRBV27 | TGTGCCAGCAGACCTCCGGGACTAGCGGGAGGGAACTCCTACAATGAGCAGTTCTTC | CASRPPGLAGGNSYNEQFF
TRBJ1-1 | - | - | TRBV18 | TGTGCCAGCTCACCTGACGGTACCCAGAGGGCTTTCTTT | CASSPDGTQRAFF
TRBJ1-3 | - | - | TRBV2 | TGTGCCAGTCTCTTTCGACAGACTGGAAACACCATATATTTT | CASLFRQTGNTIYF
TRBJ2-7 | - | - | TRBV6-5 | TGTGCCAGCAGCAGGGCCAGGGGCGGCTCCTACGAGCAGTACTTC | CASSRARGGSYEQYF
TRBJ1-1 | - | once | TRBV9 | TGTGCCAGCAGCGTATTAGTCAACACTGAAGCTTTCTTT | CASSVLVNTEAFF
TRBJ2-1 | TRBD2 | - | TRBV28 | TGTGCCAGCAGGGGGGGACTAGCGGGGAGCAATGAGCAGTTCTTC | CASRGGLAGSNEQFF
TRBJ2-7 | - | - | TRBV6-6 | TGTGCCAGCAGCCAGACAGGCATCCAGGGTGAGCAGTACTTC | CASSQTGIQGEQYF
TRBJ1-1 | - | - | TRBV19 | TGTGCCAGTAGTATTGGCCCGATAAAGAACACTGAAGCTTTCTTT | CASSIGPIKNTEAFF
TRBJ2-5 | TRBD2 | - | TRBV5-4 | TGTGCCAGCAGCGCATTAGGGAGGGGAGAGACCCAGTACTTC | CASSALGRGETQYF
TRBJ2-7 | - | - | TRBV28 | TGTGCCAGCAGTTTATTCCCTAGCTCCTACGAGCAGTACTTC | CASSLFPSSYEQYF
TRBJ2-3 | TRBD2 | - | TRBV2 | TGTGCCAGCAGTGGGACTAGCGGGTTTCCACAAGATACGCAGTATTTT | CASSGTSGFPQDTQYF
TRBJ2-2 | - | - | TRBV9 | TGTGCCAGCAGCCAGGCGGGGTTCACCGGGGAGCTGTTTTTT | CASSQAGFTGELFF
TRBJ1-2 | - | - | TRBV7-9 | TGTGCCAGCAGCCCGCTGACAGATAACTATGGCTACACCTTC | CASSPLTDNYGYTF
TRBJ1-5 | - | once | TRBV28 | TGTGCCAGCAGTCCTAACAGGTACCCCGATCCGCCCCAGCATTTT | CASSPNRYPDPPQHF
TRBJ1-2 | TRBD1 | - | TRBV6-5 | TGTGCCAGCAGGGGGAGACAGGGATCCACCTTC | CASRGRQGSTF
TRBJ1-1 | - | - | TRBV18 | TGTGCCAGCTCACCCCTCTCAGGGGCCAACACTGAAGCTTTCTTT | CASSPLSGANTEAFF
TRBJ1-6 | - | - | TRBV28 | TGTGCCAGCTCTGTTGTGGCCGTCTATAATTCACCCCTCCACTTT | CASSVVAVYNSPLHF
TRBJ2-5 | - | - | TRBV7-3 | TGTGCCAGCAGCCTCGTCCTCAGTAACACCACCCAAGAGACCCAGTACTTC | CASSLVLSNTTQETQYF
TRBJ2-7 | TRBD2 | - | TRBV2 | TGTGCCAGCACCCCGATGGTAGCGGGATCCTACGAGCAGTACTTC | CASTPMVAGSYEQYF
TRBJ2-7 | TRBD1 | few | TRBV6-5 | TGTGCCAGCAGCCGGACAGGGGGCGAGCAGTACTTC | CASSRTGGEQYF
TRBJ1-2 | - | - | TRBV7-9 | TGTGCCAGCAGCTTAGACGACGGGAACTATGGCTACACCTTC | CASSLDDGNYGYTF
TRBJ2-4 | - | - | TRBV27 | TGTGCCAGCAGTTTCTCCGCGGGCGCTCCCGGGGACATTCAGTACTTC | CASSFSAGAPGDIQYF
TRBJ1-3 | TRBD1 | - | TRBV6-5 | TGTGCCAGCAGCTACTCGGGACAGGGGGCTGGAAACACCATATATTTT | CASSYSGQGAGNTIYF
TRBJ2-7 | TRBD1 | few | TRBV4-1 | TGCGCCAGCAGCCAAGGGGGGACAGCTACCTACGAGCAGTACTTC | CASSQGGTATYEQYF
TRBJ1-2 | TRBD1 | - | TRBV2 | TGTGCCAGCAGTTTAGGGGGCTCGTCGGATGGCTACACCTTC | CASSLGGSSDGYTF
TRBJ2-1 | - | - | TRBV6-4 | TGTGCCAGCAGTGACTCAAGCGTCGGTCCGTCATGGGAGCAGTTCTTC | CASSDSSVGPSWEQFF
TRBJ2-2 | - | - | TRBV27 | TGTGCCAGCAGTTATACAGGGAACACCGGGGAGCTGTTTTTT | CASSYTGNTGELFF
TRBJ1-5 | - | few | TRBV28 | TGTGCCAGCAGTGAATCCAGGGGTGGAAATCAGCCCCAGCATTTT | CASSESRGGNQPQHF
TRBJ2-7 | - | - | TRBV4-1 | TGCGCCAGCAGCCAACGACTAGGACGGGATGACGAGCAGTACTTC | CASSQRLGRDDEQYF
TRBJ2-5 | TRBD2 | - | TRBV27 | TGTGCCAGCAGTTGGGGGGGAGTGGAGACCCAGTACTTC | CASSWGGVETQYF
TRBJ2-1 | - | - | TRBV7-7 | TGTGCTAGCGCACTAGGACGGGGGGCAGCTGGTGAGCAGTTCTTC | CASALGRGAAGEQFF